These T cell receptor beta chains were read from a single sample in a study of shared clonotypes between healthy human individuals. Produced via immunoSEQ multiplex PCR; TCRdb's table is partial and in-frame only. Of millions of clones listed, approximately 92% are singletons. Sequenced input: naive CD4+ T cells sorted from blood. Receptors originate from a man aged 18 to 30 in good health. Both conserved end residues are trimmed from each CDR3. Fields, in order: J gene, V gene, CDR3 protein.

j_gene: TRBJ1-1
v_gene: TRBV7-2
CDR3aa: ASSFLVGYNSFEAF

j_gene: TRBJ2-4
v_gene: TRBV6-1
CDR3aa: ASSEHGLLAKNIQY

j_gene: TRBJ2-1
v_gene: TRBV18
CDR3aa: ASSPKSLAQSSYNEQF

j_gene: TRBJ1-2
v_gene: TRBV6-5
CDR3aa: ASWANGGYGYT

j_gene: TRBJ1-3
v_gene: TRBV29-1
CDR3aa: SVGSGGNTIY

j_gene: TRBJ2-3
v_gene: TRBV4-1
CDR3aa: ASSHETISTDTQY

j_gene: TRBJ1-5
v_gene: TRBV19
CDR3aa: ASSPHSGPSIT

j_gene: TRBJ1-1
v_gene: TRBV30
CDR3aa: AWSEKTEAF

j_gene: TRBJ1-5
v_gene: TRBV6-1
CDR3aa: ASSQDRGRNQPQH

j_gene: TRBJ1-5
v_gene: TRBV18
CDR3aa: ASSPPRDRDYSNQPQH

j_gene: TRBJ2-1
v_gene: TRBV6-5
CDR3aa: ASSYGNEQF

j_gene: TRBJ1-6
v_gene: TRBV5-1
CDR3aa: ASKADNNSPLH

j_gene: TRBJ2-2
v_gene: TRBV4-1
CDR3aa: ASSQEVFQGMYTGELF

j_gene: TRBJ2-5
v_gene: TRBV5-4
CDR3aa: ASSHYDRDQETQY

j_gene: TRBJ2-7
v_gene: TRBV5-1
CDR3aa: ASSLLAGDHEQY

j_gene: TRBJ2-3
v_gene: TRBV6-1
CDR3aa: ASSDRGRSTDTQY

j_gene: TRBJ1-6
v_gene: TRBV5-4
CDR3aa: ASSLDSRDRGGSPLH

j_gene: TRBJ2-7
v_gene: TRBV5-1
CDR3aa: ASSLATGGWAYEQY

j_gene: TRBJ1-1
v_gene: TRBV10-3
CDR3aa: AITGGMNTEAF

j_gene: TRBJ2-7
v_gene: TRBV29-1
CDR3aa: SALISGSRYEQY

j_gene: TRBJ2-7
v_gene: TRBV4-3
CDR3aa: ASSQDTGSGNEQY

j_gene: TRBJ2-7
v_gene: TRBV14
CDR3aa: ASSQARTSGRYEQY

j_gene: TRBJ1-6
v_gene: TRBV5-1
CDR3aa: ASSPGTVYNSPLH

j_gene: TRBJ2-7
v_gene: TRBV5-1
CDR3aa: ASSLLAGEYEQY

j_gene: TRBJ1-2
v_gene: TRBV2
CDR3aa: ASSERAGPSRGYT

j_gene: TRBJ2-7
v_gene: TRBV4-1
CDR3aa: ASSQEGPLAEQY

j_gene: TRBJ2-7
v_gene: TRBV7-9
CDR3aa: ASSFQGTGEQY

j_gene: TRBJ2-7
v_gene: TRBV11-2
CDR3aa: ASSLDTGGVYEQY

j_gene: TRBJ2-7
v_gene: TRBV2
CDR3aa: ASLPSGSGEQY

j_gene: TRBJ1-6
v_gene: TRBV6-5
CDR3aa: ASSSRGVQLNSPLH

j_gene: TRBJ2-7
v_gene: TRBV18
CDR3aa: ASSPDYEQY

j_gene: TRBJ1-4
v_gene: TRBV7-2
CDR3aa: ASSLDRGAEKLF

j_gene: TRBJ2-3
v_gene: TRBV7-9
CDR3aa: ASSPGTSGSSDTQY

j_gene: TRBJ1-1
v_gene: TRBV5-1
CDR3aa: ASSLQGAVTEAF

j_gene: TRBJ2-1
v_gene: TRBV5-1
CDR3aa: ASSRGTRDEQF

j_gene: TRBJ1-2
v_gene: TRBV18
CDR3aa: ASSTTGTGGAYGYT

j_gene: TRBJ1-5
v_gene: TRBV11-2
CDR3aa: ASSAQGSQPQH

j_gene: TRBJ2-3
v_gene: TRBV4-1
CDR3aa: ASSQDYRGTDTQY

j_gene: TRBJ2-2
v_gene: TRBV29-1
CDR3aa: SVGLVSANTGELF

j_gene: TRBJ2-5
v_gene: TRBV7-2
CDR3aa: ASSLDPSGQETQY

j_gene: TRBJ2-7
v_gene: TRBV27
CDR3aa: ASSLGQGSYEQY

j_gene: TRBJ1-1
v_gene: TRBV6-5
CDR3aa: ASRAGNTEAF

j_gene: TRBJ1-4
v_gene: TRBV5-1
CDR3aa: ASSLDSGTNEKLF

j_gene: TRBJ1-2
v_gene: TRBV28
CDR3aa: ASSGTTDNYGYT

j_gene: TRBJ2-1
v_gene: TRBV7-2
CDR3aa: ASSLGLANYNEQF

j_gene: TRBJ1-5
v_gene: TRBV5-6
CDR3aa: ASSFTADNQPQH

j_gene: TRBJ1-6
v_gene: TRBV11-2
CDR3aa: ASSPRGSPLH

j_gene: TRBJ1-5
v_gene: TRBV4-3
CDR3aa: ASSQDGGTRSNQPQH

j_gene: TRBJ2-5
v_gene: TRBV9
CDR3aa: ASSVDVRETQY

j_gene: TRBJ2-1
v_gene: TRBV27
CDR3aa: ASIPLPSNEQF

j_gene: TRBJ1-2
v_gene: TRBV10-1
CDR3aa: ASSQGTENYGYT

j_gene: TRBJ2-3
v_gene: TRBV10-3
CDR3aa: ATTQGAADTQY

j_gene: TRBJ1-2
v_gene: TRBV19
CDR3aa: ASSMGQGNNYGYT

j_gene: TRBJ2-7
v_gene: TRBV6-5
CDR3aa: ASSYSGGTYEQY

j_gene: TRBJ1-5
v_gene: TRBV19
CDR3aa: ASSPIDAPNQPQH